This T cell receptor beta chain appears in the sequencing data of a study of graft-versus-host responses after intestinal transplantation. With regard to this clone: The antigen is not known.

Libraries were prepared by immunoSEQ multiplex PCR; TCRdb keeps only in-frame clonotypes and omits some of them. The repertoire consists of about 91,000 clones, with around 93% occurring once and the leading ten covering about 0.34%. V gave up 0 bases and J gave up 0 bases, with 10 bases separating them. This CDR3 is 15 amino acids long. CDR1 is SGHRS and CDR2 is YFSETQ in the germline V gene. V gene TRBV5-1 combines with J gene TRBJ2-7; no reliable D call. The sequencing here drew on unstimulated CD4+ T cells sorted from spleen or lymph node cells, taken before transplant. This clonotype was sampled from a human donor who was the organ donor for an intestinal transplant. CDR3 sequence (DNA): TGCGCCAGCAGCTTGGTTTCTCGCTACTCCTACGAGCAGTACTTC. Translation gives CASSLVSRYSYEQYF.